Each of the 19 T cell receptor beta chains below was sequenced from the same sample in a study of graft-versus-host responses after intestinal transplantation. Repertoires were generated with immunoSEQ multiplex PCR, while TCRdb's copy carries only in-frame clones and drops some. Among some 6,800 clones, about 24% were seen once, and the ten largest hold about 4.2%. This specimen was alloreactive CD4+ T cells from a mixed lymphocyte reaction culture, taken before intestinal transplant. Subset: CFSE-low proliferating T cells sorted from roughly 6-day pre-transplant mixed lymphocyte reaction (GvH or HvG direction). These receptors came from a human patient who received an intestinal transplant.

CDR3 bases: TGTGCCAGCAGCGTACATGGACCAGCCGGAACGGGCGAGCAGTACTTC. This encodes CASSVHGPAGTGEQYF. J is TRBJ2-5 and V is TRBV9, with D unclear. The J call is uncertain, as TRBJ2-7 better fits the DNA end. Germline V lookup: CDR1 SGDLS, CDR2 YYNGEE. The CDR3 is 16 residues long.

The V call is TRBV10-1, the J call TRBJ2-3, with 12 bases aligning to TRBD2. Germline values: CDR1 WNHNN, CDR2 SYGVQD (reference sequence). Trimming cost V 3 bases and J 2 bases; bases outside gene matches: 6. The CDR3 length is 17 residues. CDR3 DNA sequence: TGCGCCAGCAGTGAAGCCGGACTAGCGGGACTCACAGATACGCAGTATTTT. Residues: CASSEAGLAGLTDTQYF.

This clone was observed a few times. The genes are TRBV30 and TRBJ1-5, with 7 nucleotides matching TRBD1. The CDR3 contains 15 residues. Losses at the gene ends were 1 base for V and 5 bases for J; bases not matched to a gene: 8. Germline V gene lookup returns CDR1 GTSNPN and CDR2 SVGIG (reference sequence). For the CDR3, the DNA is TGTGCCTGGAGTGGGGCACAGGGGCGATATCAGCCCCAGCATTTT. Amino acids: CAWSGAQGRYQPQHF.

This clone was detected only a few times. V gene TRBV2 combines with J gene TRBJ2-1, with TRBD2 as a possible D gene (7 bases). V shed 6 bases and J shed 5 bases, with 14 bases lying between them. CDR1 SNHLY and CDR2 FYNNEI come from the germline V gene. This CDR3 contains 14 residues. The CDR3 here is CASRGASGDNEQFF. The CDR3 bases are TGTGCCAGCAGGGGGGCTAGCGGAGACAATGAGCAGTTCTTC.

The V and J genes are TRBV7-9 and TRBJ2-1; TRBD2 aligns across 13 bases. Germline-derived CDR1 and CDR2 are SEHNR and FQNEAQ (reference sequence). The CDR3 has 19 amino acids. The J segment lost 6 bases and the V segment lost 4 bases, leaving 15 bases of the junction unmatched. This CDR3 reads CASSSLRVTGTSGINEQFF. The DNA of the CDR3 is TGTGCCAGCAGCTCCCTTAGGGTTACCGGGACTAGCGGGATCAATGAGCAGTTCTTC. Combining the CDR3 with reference TRBV7-9 and TRBJ2-1 gives the whole variable domain DTGVSQNPRHKITKRGQNVTFRCDPISEHNRLYWYRQTLGQGPEFLTYFQNEAQLEKSRLLSDRFSAERPKGSFSTLEIQRTEQGDSAMYLCASSSLRVTGTSGINEQFFGPGTRLTVL.

A word on this clone: The identical CDR3 is also encoded by other nucleotide sequences in the sample. The chain joins TRBV6-1 to TRBJ1-2; D possibly corresponds to TRBD1 (6 bases). The CDR3 extends over 13 amino acids. V was trimmed by 6 bases and J by 4 bases, leaving 12 bases between them. Germline V gene sequence: CDR1 MNHNS, CDR2 SASEGT. In DNA form, the CDR3 reads TGTGCCAGCAGCCGAGGGGGAATCTATGGCTACACCTTC. It is translated as CASSRGGIYGYTF.

The chain combines TRBV6-5 with TRBJ2-1; D might be TRBD1 (6 bases). The CDR3 extends over 15 amino acids. From germline, CDR1 is MNHEY and CDR2 SVGAGI. With 2 bases removed from V and 0 bases from J, the gap between germline ends came to 8 bases. The DNA of the CDR3 is TGTGCCAGCAGTTACGAAGGGGGCTCCTACAATGAGCAGTTCTTC. Its translation: CASSYEGGSYNEQFF.

This clone was detected only a few times. The chain carries TRBV10-1 and TRBJ2-1; D may be TRBD1 (5 bases). Trimming stripped 2 bases from V and 7 bases from J, with 12 bases between. The CDR3 is made up of 14 amino acids. CDR1 WNHNN and CDR2 SYGVQD come from the germline V gene (reference sequence). The CDR3 DNA is TGCGCCAGCAGTGAGAGGACATACCTTAATGAGCAGTTCTTC. Translating gives CASSERTYLNEQFF.

The chain employs TRBV6-1 and TRBJ2-7; D is undetermined. The CDR3 extends over 17 amino acids. Germline lookup yields CDR1 MNHNS and CDR2 SASEGT. Trimming stripped 3 bases from V and 0 bases from J, with 18 bases between. Here the CDR3 reads CASSDLVLYSSSYEQYF. As DNA, the CDR3 is TGTGCCAGCAGTGACTTAGTTTTATATTCTAGCTCCTACGAGCAGTACTTC.

Within the sample, this clone is large. The chain has TRBV10-3 and TRBJ2-7; no definite D call. The germline gives CDR1 ENHRY, CDR2 SYGVKD. V lost 3 bases to trimming and J lost 1 base, with 13 bases between them. The CDR3 runs to 15 residues. CDR3 protein: CAISEYQGSSYEQYF. The DNA of the CDR3 is TGTGCCATCAGTGAATATCAAGGCAGTTCCTACGAGCAGTACTTC.

This clone was detected only a few times. The genes are TRBV6-5 and TRBJ2-1; 8 bases map to TRBD2. Per the germline V gene, CDR1 is MNHEY and CDR2 is SVGAGI. The trim removed 7 bases at V and 5 bases at J, leaving 7 bases unmatched. CDR3 length: 14 amino acids. CDR3 sequence reads: CASNTGLAHNEQFF. DNA for the CDR3: TGTGCCAGCAACACCGGACTAGCTCACAATGAGCAGTTCTTC.

This clone appeared a few times. The chain carries TRBV6-1 and TRBJ2-3; D not certain. Germline V lookup: CDR1 MNHNS, CDR2 SASEGT. V shed 2 bases and J shed 2 bases, with 11 bases lying between them. This CDR3 is 15 amino acids long. The CDR3 nucleotides read TGTGCCAGCAGTGAATGGTCACCCTTCACAGATACGCAGTATTTT. Translation gives CASSEWSPFTDTQYF.

A few counts support this clone. CDR3 region: CASRPAGTARYEQYF. DNA of the CDR3: TGTGCCAGCAGGCCCGCCGGGACAGCGAGGTACGAGCAGTACTTC. V is TRBV28 and J is TRBJ2-7; TRBD1 matches 7 bases. The V gene end was trimmed by 6 bases and the J gene end by 4 bases; junction bases not matched to a gene: 12. The CDR3 spans 15 residues. CDR1 and CDR2 (germline): MDHEN, SYDVKM.

This clone was detected only a few times. The gene calls are TRBV18 and TRBJ2-3; 8 bases match TRBD2. V lost 4 bases, J lost 0 bases, and 6 bases stayed unmatched. This CDR3 contains 16 residues. CDR1 is KGHSH and CDR2 is LQKENI in the germline V gene. The CDR3 DNA follows: TGTGCCAGCTCACACGGACTAGCAGTCAGCACAGATACGCAGTATTTT. Translation gives CASSHGLAVSTDTQYF.

This chain joins TRBV6-4 and TRBJ2-3; TRBD1 matches 8 bases. The J segment lost 1 base and the V segment lost 10 bases, leaving 7 bases of the junction unmatched. The CDR3 consists of 14 residues. Germline V gene lookup returns CDR1 MRHNA and CDR2 SNTAGT. CDR3 DNA: TGTGCCACCCAAGGACAGGGAGGCACAGATACGCAGTATTTT. Its protein product is CATQGQGGTDTQYF.

By share of the sample, this clone is medium-sized. The rearrangement joins TRBV7-3 to TRBJ2-1, with 8 bases aligning to TRBD2. Germline loops: CDR1 SGHTA, CDR2 FQGTGA. V lost 3 bases, J lost 9 bases, and 10 bases stayed unmatched. The CDR3 spans 15 residues. The CDR3 is CASSLGTGGPSEQFF. CDR3 DNA: TGTGCCAGCAGCTTGGGAACGGGAGGGCCTAGTGAGCAGTTCTTC. Together with reference TRBV7-3 and TRBJ2-1, the CDR3 gives the full variable domain: GAGVSQTPSNKVTEKGKYVELRCDPISGHTALYWYRQSLGQGPEFLIYFQGTGAADDSGLPNDRFFAVRPEGSVSTLKIQRTERGDSAVYLCASSLGTGGPSEQFFGPGTRLTVL.

V usage is TRBV27 and J usage is TRBJ1-5; D call uncertain. This CDR3 spans 13 amino acids. Germline V gene lookup returns CDR1 MNHEY and CDR2 SMNVEV (reference sequence). The V and J ends lost 8 bases and 1 base respectively, with 9 bases between them. CDR3 sequence reads: CASRQGSNQPQHF. Here the CDR3 DNA reads TGTGCCAGCCGCCAAGGGAGCAATCAGCCCCAGCATTTT.

This clone was counted a few times. This chain uses TRBV7-2 with TRBJ2-1; the match to TRBD2 covers 13 bases. The CDR3 consists of 16 residues. From germline, CDR1 is SGHTA and CDR2 FQGNSA. The junction had 5 bases not matched to a gene; V was cut back by 5 bases and J by 4 bases. CDR3 region: CASSTRTSGGYNEQFF. CDR3 DNA: TGTGCCAGCAGCACCCGGACTAGCGGGGGTTACAATGAGCAGTTCTTC. The full variable domain, rest sourced from reference TRBV7-2 and TRBJ2-1, is GAGVSQSPSNKVTEKGKDVELRCDPISGHTALYWYRQSLGQGLEFLIYFQGNSAPDKSGLPSDRFSAERTGGSVSTLTIQRTQQEDSAVYLCASSTRTSGGYNEQFFGPGTRLTVL.

V gene TRBV20-1 combines with J gene TRBJ2-7; D is uncertain. This CDR3 is built from 11 residues. The germline V gene has CDR1 DFQATT and CDR2 SNEGSKA (reference sequence). V dropped 3 bases and J dropped 3 bases, with 6 bases sitting between them. CDR3 bases: TGCAGTGCTAGGGGCGGCTACGAGCAGTACTTC. It is translated as CSARGGYEQYF.